This T cell receptor beta chain was documented in a study of cytomegalovirus exposure and HLA in healthy donors. The PCR was carried out with 60 Vbeta primers and 13 Jbeta primers. Here immunoSEQ multiplex PCR was the method, and the copy in TCRdb shows in-frame clones only, minus some. The table lists approximately 150,000 clones, roughly 80% of them singletons. Remarks on this clone: One end of the junction varies from germline; a read error may be responsible.

Sequencing was performed on PBMCs. This TCR came from a man younger than 35 in good health and CMV-seropositive.

The CDR3 bases are TGTGCTAGCAGCTTCCTACAGGGTCACGAGCAGTACTTC. Its translation: CASSFLQGHEQYF. V is TRBV7-7 and J is TRBJ2-7; possibly TRBD1 for D (6 bases). This CDR3 is built from 13 residues. Germline V gives CDR1 SSHAT, CDR2 FNYEAQ (reference sequence).